The clone carrying this TCR beta chain was found a few times. In the authors' methods: Reference gene primer amplification gave nucleated cell count estimates. Assay used: immunoSEQ multiplex PCR; TCRdb lists only in-frame clones, some missing. V and J calls and clone size are copied from that table; D and trimming were computed from the DNA. This table holds fewer than 85,000 clones, about 73% found once. This record belongs to a study of blood T cell repertoires in COVID-19. For the study at large: Samples taken during acute and convalescent COVID-19 were collected in the United States, Italy and Spain. PBMCs, B-cell-depleted T cells, or T cells were the source of the cDNA or gDNA that made up the material.

The V and J ends lost 4 bases and 3 bases respectively, with 17 bases between them. Germline V gene sequence: CDR1 SGHKS, CDR2 YYEKEE (reference sequence). This CDR3 contains 15 residues. The sample comprised peripheral blood. The rearrangement joins TRBV5-5 to TRBJ2-7; maybe TRBD1 (6 bases). The clonotype originates from a man aged 55 to 70 with acute or convalescent COVID-19. Here the CDR3 DNA reads TGTGCCAGCAGCCCCATTCAACAGGGATACTACGAGCAGTACTTC. Encoded protein: CASSPIQQGYYEQYF.